The clone carrying this T cell receptor (beta chain) occurred a few times. The antigen is undetermined. This sample was taken from a study of cytomegalovirus exposure and HLA in healthy donors. As for the study in general: Later analysis reported that the approximately 130 validation repertoires shared the platform of the 500 to 850 first-cohort repertoires. The study's findings and limits: Researchers catalogued roughly 150 TCR beta chains as cytomegalovirus-associated.

Germline CDR1 is MRHNA and CDR2 is SNTAGT. This CDR3 has 15 amino acids. Trimming at V came to 5 bases and at J to 0 bases, leaving 2 bases not matched to a gene. Some clones are missing from TCRdb's copy, which holds only in-frame ones; the method was immunoSEQ multiplex PCR. Here the sample spans 55,000 to 80,000 clones, about 95% being singletons. This sequence was found in a man aged 18 to 29 in good health and CMV-seronegative. The chain has TRBV6-4 and TRBJ2-3; 10 nucleotides align to TRBD2. Sequencing was performed on PBMCs. Here the CDR3 DNA reads TGTGCCAGCAGTTTTAGCGGGGGGAGCACAGATACGCAGTATTTT. Amino acids: CASSFSGGSTDTQYF.